This T cell receptor beta chain emerged from a study of blood T cell repertoires in COVID-19. Study information: The cDNA or gDNA used as material had been derived from T cells, B-cell-depleted T cells, or PBMCs.

The CDR3 loop spans 16 amino acids. V lost 1 base and J 7 bases, leaving 17 bases between the germline ends. Germline CDR1 is SEHNR and CDR2 is FQNEAQ (reference sequence). Methods used by the authors: Reference gene primer amplification in the assay estimated nucleated cell counts. Data came from immunoSEQ multiplex PCR; TCRdb stores just in-frame clones and leaves some out. D and trimming were read from the DNA, whereas the V and J calls and clone size are those reported in that table. The data show about 80,000 clones, with less than 85% seen just once and around 13% held by the top ten. This clonotype was obtained from a human donor in a cohort sampled during active COVID-19. What was sequenced was peripheral blood. The chain combines TRBV7-9 with TRBJ2-1; no clear D gene. The CDR3 coding sequence is TGTGCCAGCAGCTTAGATTTAGGCCTAGTGGTAAATGAGCAGTTCTTC. Protein product: CASSLDLGLVVNEQFF.